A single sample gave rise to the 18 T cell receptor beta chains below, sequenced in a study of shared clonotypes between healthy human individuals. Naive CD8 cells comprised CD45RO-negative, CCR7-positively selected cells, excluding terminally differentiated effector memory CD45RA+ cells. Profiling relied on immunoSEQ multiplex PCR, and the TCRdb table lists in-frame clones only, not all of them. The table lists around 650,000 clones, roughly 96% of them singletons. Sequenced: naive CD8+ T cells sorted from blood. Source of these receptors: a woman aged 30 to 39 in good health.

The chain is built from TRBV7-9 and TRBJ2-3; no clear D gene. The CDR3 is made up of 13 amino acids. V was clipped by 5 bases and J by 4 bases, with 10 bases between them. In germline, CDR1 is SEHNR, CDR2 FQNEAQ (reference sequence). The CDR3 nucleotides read TGTGCCAGCAGCACCTTAAGCGCAGATACGCAGTATTTT. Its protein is CASSTLSADTQYF.

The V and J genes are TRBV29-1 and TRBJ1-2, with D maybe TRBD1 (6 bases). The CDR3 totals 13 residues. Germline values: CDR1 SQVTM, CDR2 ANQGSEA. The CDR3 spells CTLGGARPRGYTF. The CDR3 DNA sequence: TGCACCCTGGGGGGGGCCCGACCCCGGGGCTACACCTTC.

Written as DNA, the CDR3 is TGTGCCAGTAGTGTGCCGGGACCGGATTACGAGCAGTTCTTC. This sequence encodes CASSVPGPDYEQFF. V and J are TRBV19 and TRBJ2-1; D may correspond to TRBD1 or TRBD2 (5 bases each). CDR3 length equals 14 residues. V shed 5 bases and J shed 10 bases, with 18 bases lying between them. The V gene's germline CDR1 is LNHDA and CDR2 SQIVND (reference sequence).

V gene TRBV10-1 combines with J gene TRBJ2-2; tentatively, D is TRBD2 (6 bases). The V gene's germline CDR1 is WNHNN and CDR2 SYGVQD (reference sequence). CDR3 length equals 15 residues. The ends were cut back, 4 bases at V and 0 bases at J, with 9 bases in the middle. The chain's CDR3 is CASSGGLSNTGELFF. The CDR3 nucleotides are TGCGCCAGCAGTGGCGGACTATCGAACACCGGGGAGCTGTTTTTT.

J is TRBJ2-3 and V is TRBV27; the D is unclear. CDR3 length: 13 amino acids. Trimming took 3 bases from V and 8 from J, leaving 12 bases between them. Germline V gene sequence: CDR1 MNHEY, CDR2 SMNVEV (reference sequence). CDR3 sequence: CASSFDPLATQYF. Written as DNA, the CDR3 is TGTGCCAGCAGTTTTGACCCGTTGGCTACGCAGTATTTT.

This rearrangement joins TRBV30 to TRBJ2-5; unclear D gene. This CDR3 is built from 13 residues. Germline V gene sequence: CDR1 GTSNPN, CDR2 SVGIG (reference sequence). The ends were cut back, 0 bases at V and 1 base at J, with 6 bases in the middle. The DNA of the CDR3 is TGTGCCTGGAGTGTAGGAGTCCAAGAGACCCAGTACTTC. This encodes CAWSVGVQETQYF.

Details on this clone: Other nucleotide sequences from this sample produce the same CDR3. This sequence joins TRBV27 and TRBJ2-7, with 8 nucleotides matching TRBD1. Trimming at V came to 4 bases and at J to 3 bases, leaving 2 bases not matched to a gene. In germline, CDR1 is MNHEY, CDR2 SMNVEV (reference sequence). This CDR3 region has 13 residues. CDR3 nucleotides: TGTGCCAGCAGTTCCGGGACAGGCTACGAGCAGTACTTC. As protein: CASSSGTGYEQYF.

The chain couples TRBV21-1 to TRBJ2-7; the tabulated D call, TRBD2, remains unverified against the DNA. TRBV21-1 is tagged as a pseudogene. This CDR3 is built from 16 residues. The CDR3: CASSTGRGGEYYEQYF. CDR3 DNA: TGTGCCAGCAGCACCGGCCGGGGAGGGGAGTACTACGAGCAGTACTTC.

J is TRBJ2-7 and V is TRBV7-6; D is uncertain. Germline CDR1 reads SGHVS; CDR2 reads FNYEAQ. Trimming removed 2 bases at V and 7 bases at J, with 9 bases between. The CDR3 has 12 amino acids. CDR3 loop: CASSLSTAEQYF. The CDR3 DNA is TGTGCCAGCAGCTTAAGTACCGCAGAGCAGTACTTC. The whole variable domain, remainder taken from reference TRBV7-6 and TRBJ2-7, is GAGVSQSPRYKVTKRGQDVALRCDPISGHVSLYWYRQALGQGPEFLTYFNYEAQQDKSGLPNDRFSAERPEGSISTLTIQRTEQRDSAMYRCASSLSTAEQYFGPGTRLTVT.

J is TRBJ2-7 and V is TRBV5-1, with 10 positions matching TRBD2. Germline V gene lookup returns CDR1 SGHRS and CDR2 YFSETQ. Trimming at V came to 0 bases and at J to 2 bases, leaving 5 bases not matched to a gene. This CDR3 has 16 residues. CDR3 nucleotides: TGCGCCAGCAGCTTGGAAGAGCTAGCGGGAGCCTACGAGCAGTACTTC. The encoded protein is CASSLEELAGAYEQYF.

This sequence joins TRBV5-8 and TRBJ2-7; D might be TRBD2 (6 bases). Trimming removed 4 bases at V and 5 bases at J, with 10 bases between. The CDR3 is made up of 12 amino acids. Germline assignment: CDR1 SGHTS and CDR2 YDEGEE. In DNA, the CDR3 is TGTGCCAGCAGCAGGAGGGCTCACGAGCAGTACTTC. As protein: CASSRRAHEQYF. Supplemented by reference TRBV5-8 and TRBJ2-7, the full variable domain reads EAGVTQSPTHLIKTRGQQATLRCSPISGHTSVYWYQQALGLGLQFLLWYDEGEERNRGNFPPRFSGRQFPNYSSELNVNALELEDSALYLCASSRRAHEQYFGPGTRLTVT.

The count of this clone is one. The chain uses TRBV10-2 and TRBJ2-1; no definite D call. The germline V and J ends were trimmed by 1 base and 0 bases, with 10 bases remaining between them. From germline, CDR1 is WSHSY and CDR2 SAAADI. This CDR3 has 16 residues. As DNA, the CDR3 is TGCGCCAGCAGTGAGTTTAGCATAAGCTCCTACAATGAGCAGTTCTTC. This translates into CASSEFSISSYNEQFF.

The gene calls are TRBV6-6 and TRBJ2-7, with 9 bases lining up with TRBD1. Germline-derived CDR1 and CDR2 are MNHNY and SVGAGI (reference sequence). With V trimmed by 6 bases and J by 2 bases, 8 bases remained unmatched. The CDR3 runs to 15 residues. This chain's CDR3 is CASSPGTGFPYEQYF. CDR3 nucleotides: TGTGCCAGCAGCCCCGGGACAGGGTTTCCCTACGAGCAGTACTTC.

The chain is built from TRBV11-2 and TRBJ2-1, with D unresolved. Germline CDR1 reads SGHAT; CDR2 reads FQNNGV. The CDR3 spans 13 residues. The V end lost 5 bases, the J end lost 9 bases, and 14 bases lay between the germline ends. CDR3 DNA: TGTGCCAGCAGCCGACCCTCAACCTCTGAGCAGTTCTTC. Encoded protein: CASSRPSTSEQFF.

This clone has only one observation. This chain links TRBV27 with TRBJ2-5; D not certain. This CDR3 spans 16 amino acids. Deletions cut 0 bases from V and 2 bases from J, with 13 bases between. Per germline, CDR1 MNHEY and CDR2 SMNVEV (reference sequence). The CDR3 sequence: CASSLSGLAVQETQYF. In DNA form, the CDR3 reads TGTGCCAGCAGTTTATCCGGTTTGGCGGTTCAAGAGACCCAGTACTTC.

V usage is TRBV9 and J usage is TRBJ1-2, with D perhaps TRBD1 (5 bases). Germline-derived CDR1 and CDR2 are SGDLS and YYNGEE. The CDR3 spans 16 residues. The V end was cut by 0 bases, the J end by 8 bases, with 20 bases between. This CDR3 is CASSVVPLGGAEGYTF. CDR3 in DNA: TGTGCCAGCAGCGTAGTTCCCCTTGGAGGGGCGGAAGGCTACACCTTC.

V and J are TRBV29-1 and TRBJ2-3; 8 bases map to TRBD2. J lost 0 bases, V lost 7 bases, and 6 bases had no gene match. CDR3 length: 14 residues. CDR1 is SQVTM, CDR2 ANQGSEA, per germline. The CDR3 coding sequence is TGCAGCGCTAGACTAGCGTACAGCACAGATACGCAGTATTTT. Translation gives CSARLAYSTDTQYF.

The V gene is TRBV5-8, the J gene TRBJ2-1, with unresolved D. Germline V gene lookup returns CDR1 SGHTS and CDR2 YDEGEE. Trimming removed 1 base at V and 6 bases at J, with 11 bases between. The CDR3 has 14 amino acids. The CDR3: CASSLLSASNEQFF. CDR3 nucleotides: TGTGCCAGCAGCTTGTTGTCAGCGAGCAATGAGCAGTTCTTC.